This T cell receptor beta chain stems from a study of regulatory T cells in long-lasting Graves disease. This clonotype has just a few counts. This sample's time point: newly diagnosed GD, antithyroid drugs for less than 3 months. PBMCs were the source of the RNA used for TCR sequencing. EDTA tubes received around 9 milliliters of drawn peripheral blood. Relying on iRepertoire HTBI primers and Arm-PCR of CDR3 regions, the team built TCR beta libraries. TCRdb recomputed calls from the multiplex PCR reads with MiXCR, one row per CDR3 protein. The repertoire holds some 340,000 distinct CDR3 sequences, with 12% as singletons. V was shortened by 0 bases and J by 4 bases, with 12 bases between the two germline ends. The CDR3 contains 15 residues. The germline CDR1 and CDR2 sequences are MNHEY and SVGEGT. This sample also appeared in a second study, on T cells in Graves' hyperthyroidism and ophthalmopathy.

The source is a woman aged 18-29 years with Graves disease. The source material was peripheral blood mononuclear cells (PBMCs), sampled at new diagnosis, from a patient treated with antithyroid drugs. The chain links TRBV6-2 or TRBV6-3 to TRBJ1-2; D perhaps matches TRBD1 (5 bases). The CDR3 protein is CASSYSEGSLYGYTF. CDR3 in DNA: TGTGCCAGCAGTTACTCGGAGGGGTCCCTCTATGGCTACACCTTC.